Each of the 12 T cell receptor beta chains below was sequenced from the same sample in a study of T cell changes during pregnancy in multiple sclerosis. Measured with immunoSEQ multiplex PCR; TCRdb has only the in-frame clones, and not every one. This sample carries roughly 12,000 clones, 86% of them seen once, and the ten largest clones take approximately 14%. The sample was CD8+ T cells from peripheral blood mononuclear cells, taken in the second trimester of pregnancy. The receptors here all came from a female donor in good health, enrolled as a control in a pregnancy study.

For the CDR3, the DNA is TGTGCCAGCAGTTTACAGGTAGATGAAAAACTGTTTTTT. This gives the protein CASSLQVDEKLFF. The chain employs TRBV27 and TRBJ1-4; the D is unclear. Germline V CDR1 and CDR2: MNHEY, SMNVEV (reference sequence). The CDR3 runs 13 residues. V was cut by 2 bases and J by 6 bases, with 7 bases left in between.

The CDR3 sequence: CASSFQGAVYGYTF. The CDR3 bases are TGTGCCAGCAGCTTCCAGGGGGCGGTCTATGGCTACACCTTC. V and J are TRBV5-8 and TRBJ1-2, with TRBD1 matching 8 bases. V trimming: 2 bases; J trimming: 4 bases; junction bases outside the gene matches: 4. CDR3 length: 14 amino acids. Per the germline V gene, CDR1 is SGHTS and CDR2 is YDEGEE.

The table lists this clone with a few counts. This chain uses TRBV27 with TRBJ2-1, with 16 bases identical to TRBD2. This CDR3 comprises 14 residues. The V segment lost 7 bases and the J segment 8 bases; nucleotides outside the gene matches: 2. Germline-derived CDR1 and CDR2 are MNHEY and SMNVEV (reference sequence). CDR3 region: CASKGLAGGYEQFF. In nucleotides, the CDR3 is TGTGCCAGCAAGGGACTAGCGGGAGGGTATGAGCAGTTCTTC.

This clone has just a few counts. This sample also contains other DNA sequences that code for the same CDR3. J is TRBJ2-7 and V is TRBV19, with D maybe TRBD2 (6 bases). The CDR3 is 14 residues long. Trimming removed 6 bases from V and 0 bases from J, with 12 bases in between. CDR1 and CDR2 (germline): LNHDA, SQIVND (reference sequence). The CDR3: CASSSRTNSYEQYF. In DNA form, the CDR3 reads TGTGCCAGTAGCTCCCGGACTAACTCCTACGAGCAGTACTTC. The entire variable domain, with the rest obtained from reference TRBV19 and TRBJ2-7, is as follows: DGGITQSPKYLFRKEGQNVTLSCEQNLNHDAMYWYRQDPGQGLRLIYYSQIVNDFQKGDIAEGYSVSREKKESFPLTVTSAQKNPTAFYLCASSSRTNSYEQYFGPGTRLTVT.

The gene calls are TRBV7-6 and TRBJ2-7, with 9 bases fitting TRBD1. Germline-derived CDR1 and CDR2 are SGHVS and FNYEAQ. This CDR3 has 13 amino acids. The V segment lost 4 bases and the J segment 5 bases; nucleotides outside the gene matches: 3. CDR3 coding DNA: TGTGCCAGCAGCTCGGGACAGGGTAACGAGCAGTACTTC. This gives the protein CASSSGQGNEQYF.

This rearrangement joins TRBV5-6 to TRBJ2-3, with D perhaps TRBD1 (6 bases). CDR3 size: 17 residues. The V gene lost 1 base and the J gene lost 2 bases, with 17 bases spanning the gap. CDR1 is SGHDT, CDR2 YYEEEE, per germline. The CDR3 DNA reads TGTGCCAGCAGCTTGTTCTGGGACAACCCTTCCACAGATACGCAGTATTTT. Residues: CASSLFWDNPSTDTQYF.

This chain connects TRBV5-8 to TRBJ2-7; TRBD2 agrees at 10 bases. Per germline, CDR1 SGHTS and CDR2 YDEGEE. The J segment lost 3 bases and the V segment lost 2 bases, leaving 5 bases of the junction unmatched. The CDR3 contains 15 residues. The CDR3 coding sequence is TGTGCCAGCAGCTTCTTAGCGGGGGGACACTACGAGCAGTACTTC. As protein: CASSFLAGGHYEQYF.

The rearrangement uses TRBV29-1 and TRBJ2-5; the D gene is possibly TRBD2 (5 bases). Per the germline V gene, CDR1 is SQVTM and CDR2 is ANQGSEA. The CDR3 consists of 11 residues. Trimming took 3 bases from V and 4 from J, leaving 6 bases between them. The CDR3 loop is CSVDSGETQYF. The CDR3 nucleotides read TGCAGCGTTGACAGCGGAGAGACCCAGTACTTC.

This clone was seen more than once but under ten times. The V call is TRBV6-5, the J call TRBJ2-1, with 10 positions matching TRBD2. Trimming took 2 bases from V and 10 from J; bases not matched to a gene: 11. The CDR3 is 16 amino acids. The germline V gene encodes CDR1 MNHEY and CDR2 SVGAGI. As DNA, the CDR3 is TGTGCCAGCAGTTACGGCGCTAGCGGGGGTCCCAAGGAGCAGTTCTTC. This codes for CASSYGASGGPKEQFF.

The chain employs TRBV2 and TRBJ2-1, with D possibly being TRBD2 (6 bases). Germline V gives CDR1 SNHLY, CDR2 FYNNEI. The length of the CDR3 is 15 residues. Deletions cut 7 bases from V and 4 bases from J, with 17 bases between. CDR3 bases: TGTGCCAGCAACACCCAAACGGGGGTGTACAATGAGCAGTTCTTC. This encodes CASNTQTGVYNEQFF.

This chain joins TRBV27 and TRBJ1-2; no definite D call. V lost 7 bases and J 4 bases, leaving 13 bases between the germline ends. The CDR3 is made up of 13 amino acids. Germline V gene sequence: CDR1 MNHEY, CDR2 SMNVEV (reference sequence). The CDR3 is CASKDPRGYGYTF. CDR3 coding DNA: TGTGCCAGCAAGGACCCGCGGGGCTATGGCTACACCTTC.

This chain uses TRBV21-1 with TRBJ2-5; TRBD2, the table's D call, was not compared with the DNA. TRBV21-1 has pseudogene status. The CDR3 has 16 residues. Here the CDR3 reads CASSKALVRCLETQYF. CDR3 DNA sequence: TGTGCCAGCAGCAAAGCGCTAGTGAGATGCCTAGAGACCCAGTACTTC.